Listed below are T cell receptor beta chains from one sample, sequenced in a study of cytomegalovirus exposure and HLA in healthy donors. Some clones are missing from TCRdb's copy, which holds only in-frame ones; the method was immunoSEQ multiplex PCR. The repertoire holds around 240,000 clones, roughly 87% seen once, with 5.4% in the top ten. Sequencing used PBMCs. These TCRs come from a middle-aged woman in good health and CMV-seropositive. CDR3s include the opening cysteine and the closing phenylalanine or tryptophan. The order of the fields is D gene, J gene, clone size, CDR3 length, V gene, CDR3 protein, CDR3 DNA. A D gene is named only where the DNA matches it firmly. Expanded clones are given a class, and other clones once, few, many or no size at all.

TRBD1	TRBJ2-3	few	14	TRBV19	CARGTAASIDTQYF	TGTGCCAGGGGGACAGCCGCATCCATAGATACGCAGTATTTT
NA	TRBJ2-3	NA	14	TRBV6-5	CASSDRAGLDTQYF	TGTGCCAGCAGTGACAGAGCTGGGTTAGATACGCAGTATTTT
TRBD1	TRBJ1-1	NA	13	TRBV7-9	CASSPRDRSEAFF	TGTGCCAGCAGCCCTCGGGACAGAAGTGAAGCTTTCTTT
NA	TRBJ2-1	few	16	TRBV15	CATSTLKGGARDEQFF	TGTGCCACCAGCACCCTTAAGGGGGGGGCCAGGGATGAGCAGTTCTTC
TRBD2	TRBJ2-2	NA	16	TRBV7-9	CSSSLKAGVSTGELFF	TGTTCCAGCAGCTTAAAAGCGGGGGTGAGCACCGGGGAGCTGTTTTTT
NA	TRBJ2-7	few	15	TRBV4-2	CASRPNQGSSYEQYF	TGTGCCAGCAGACCGAATCAGGGGTCATCCTACGAGCAGTACTTC
TRBD2	TRBJ2-2	once	15	TRBV5-8	CASSLSGGYSGELFF	TGTGCCAGCAGCTTGTCCGGGGGGTACTCCGGGGAGCTGTTTTTT
NA	TRBJ2-1	NA	14	TRBV2	CASSQEESYNEQFF	TGTGCCAGCAGCCAGGAGGAATCTTACAATGAGCAGTTCTTC
NA	TRBJ1-1	NA	13	TRBV10-3	CAILGAANTEAFF	TGTGCCATTCTTGGGGCAGCGAACACTGAAGCTTTCTTT
NA	TRBJ2-1	NA	10	TRBV30	CAWLFHEQFF	TGTGCCTGGCTCTTCCATGAGCAGTTCTTC
TRBD2	TRBJ2-7	NA	14	TRBV19	CASSAGRGSYEQYF	TGTGCCAGTAGTGCCGGGAGGGGGTCCTACGAGCAGTACTTC
NA	TRBJ1-1	NA	13	TRBV6-5	CASSLYSPFEAFF	TGTGCCAGCAGTTTGTACAGCCCCTTTGAAGCTTTCTTT
TRBD1	TRBJ1-2	NA	13	TRBV6-1	CASRDTGGRGYTF	TGTGCCAGCAGGGACACAGGGGGACGTGGCTACACCTTC
NA	TRBJ1-5	NA	16	TRBV10-3	CAIGRGGSGGNQPQHF	TGTGCCATCGGGAGGGGGGGCTCGGGGGGCAATCAGCCCCAGCATTTT
NA	TRBJ2-1	NA	14	TRBV11-3	CASSLGLPSDEQFF	TGTGCCAGCAGCTTAGGCCTCCCCAGCGATGAGCAGTTCTTC
TRBD1	TRBJ1-6	NA	14	TRBV10-3	CAISEGQQGAPLHF	TGTGCCATCAGTGAAGGTCAACAGGGGGCACCCCTCCACTTT
TRBD2	TRBJ2-3	NA	16	TRBV6-6	CASSYWTSGGSDTQYF	TGTGCCAGCAGTTACTGGACTAGCGGGGGTTCAGATACGCAGTATTTT
TRBD2	TRBJ2-1	NA	16	TRBV5-1	CASSLDSGMSYNEQFF	TGCGCCAGCAGCTTGGATAGCGGGATGTCTTACAATGAGCAGTTCTTC
TRBD2	TRBJ2-5	NA	17	TRBV7-9	CASLGESGNRRAETQYF	TGTGCCAGCCTCGGTGAAAGCGGGAACCGGCGGGCAGAGACCCAGTACTTC
NA	TRBJ1-5	NA	13	TRBV6-5	CASSAGFLQPQHF	TGTGCCAGCAGTGCAGGGTTTTTGCAGCCCCAGCATTTT
TRBD2	TRBJ2-3	NA	14	TRBV5-1	CASRLAGETDTQYF	TGCGCCAGCAGGCTAGCGGGGGAGACAGATACGCAGTATTTT
TRBD2	TRBJ2-3	NA	12	TRBV12-5	CASVSGSDTQYF	TGTGCTAGTGTGAGCGGGAGCGATACGCAGTATTTT
NA	TRBJ2-3	NA	16	TRBV23-1	CASSPDRTDPTDTQYF	TGCGCCAGCAGTCCAGACAGGACCGACCCCACAGATACGCAGTATTTT
TRBD1	TRBJ2-7	few	15	TRBV10-3	CAISETQGISYEQYF	TGTGCCATCAGTGAGACACAGGGGATCTCCTACGAGCAGTACTTC
NA	TRBJ2-3	few	14	TRBV9	CASSVLSSLDTQYF	TGTGCCAGCAGCGTACTATCGTCATTGGATACGCAGTATTTT
TRBD1	TRBJ1-5	NA	14	TRBV25-1	CASSRQGVGQPQHF	TGTGCCAGCAGTCGACAGGGAGTAGGACAGCCCCAGCATTTT
TRBD2	TRBJ2-5	NA	16	TRBV6-1	CASSDPPGLAGETQYF	TGTGCCAGCAGTGACCCCCCGGGACTAGCGGGAGAGACCCAGTACTTC
NA	TRBJ1-1	NA	12	TRBV30	CAWSVPDTEAFF	TGTGCCTGGAGTGTCCCCGACACTGAAGCTTTCTTT
NA	TRBJ1-3	NA	16	TRBV7-6	CASSLDRQYSGNTIYF	TGTGCCAGCAGCTTAGATAGACAGTACTCTGGAAACACCATATATTTT
TRBD1	TRBJ1-3	NA	15	TRBV5-1	CASSGGQGPGNTIYF	TGCGCCAGCAGCGGGGGACAGGGCCCTGGAAACACCATATATTTT
TRBD2	TRBJ2-1	NA	18	TRBV7-3	CASSQGTSGYGGRHEQFF	TGTGCCAGCAGCCAAGGGACTAGCGGGTATGGGGGACGGCATGAGCAGTTCTTC
TRBD2	TRBJ2-3	NA	15	TRBV9	CASGVGSGDVDTQYF	TGTGCCAGCGGGGTGGGTAGCGGGGATGTGGATACGCAGTATTTT
NA	TRBJ1-1	NA	15	TRBV7-9	CASSLVNQGNTEAFF	TGTGCCAGCAGCCTCGTGAATCAGGGGAACACTGAAGCTTTCTTT
NA	TRBJ2-5	NA	14	TRBV30	CAWSVQGFQETQYF	TGTGCCTGGAGTGTACAGGGTTTCCAAGAGACCCAGTACTTC
NA	TRBJ2-7	NA	14	TRBV2	CASRGEVASYEQYF	TGTGCCAGCAGGGGTGAGGTAGCGTCCTACGAGCAGTACTTC
TRBD2	TRBJ2-1	NA	13	TRBV11-3	CASSLTSAHEQFF	TGTGCCAGCAGCTTAACTAGCGCCCATGAGCAGTTCTTC
TRBD2	TRBJ2-1	NA	16	TRBV27	CASSISTSGPYNEQFF	TGTGCCAGCAGTATCTCCACTAGCGGGCCCTACAATGAGCAGTTCTTC
TRBD2	TRBJ2-5	NA	16	TRBV6-4	CASSDWDSGREETQYF	TGTGCCAGCAGTGACTGGGATAGCGGGAGGGAAGAGACCCAGTACTTC
NA	TRBJ2-5	NA	15	TRBV15	CATSREGLVVETQYF	TGTGCCACCAGCAGAGAGGGGCTGGTTGTAGAGACCCAGTACTTC
NA	TRBJ2-2	NA	13	TRBV5-5	CASSLGGTGELFF	TGTGCCAGCAGCTTGGGGGGGACAGGGGAGCTGTTTTTT
TRBD2	TRBJ2-3	few	14	TRBV10-3	CAIRLAGGLNTQYF	TGTGCCATTAGACTAGCGGGGGGGCTAAATACGCAGTATTTT
TRBD1	TRBJ1-2	NA	17	TRBV5-4	CASSLAGTGGINYGYTF	TGTGCCAGCAGCTTGGCTGGGACAGGGGGGATAAACTATGGCTACACCTTC
NA	TRBJ2-4	once	17	TRBV19	CASSAGLRQFPKNIQYF	TGTGCCAGTAGTGCAGGCCTCAGGCAATTCCCAAAAAACATTCAGTACTTC
NA	TRBJ1-4	once	15	TRBV19	CASTFRLAANEKLFF	TGTGCCAGTACCTTTCGATTGGCGGCTAATGAAAAACTGTTTTTT
TRBD1	TRBJ1-4	NA	15	TRBV2	CASSPPGQRNEKLFF	TGTGCCAGCAGTCCTCCGGGACAGCGTAATGAAAAACTGTTTTTT
TRBD1	TRBJ2-1	NA	16	TRBV7-9	CASSLPGTASYNEQFF	TGTGCCAGCAGCTTACCCGGGACAGCCTCCTACAATGAGCAGTTCTTC
TRBD1	TRBJ1-6	NA	16	TRBV6-6	CASSLTGTGYNSPLHF	TGTGCCAGCAGTCTGACCGGGACAGGGTATAATTCACCCCTCCACTTT
TRBD2	TRBJ2-1	once	18	TRBV4-1	CASSPGELAGGLGYEQFF	TGCGCCAGCAGCCCGGGAGAGCTAGCGGGGGGGCTAGGGTATGAGCAGTTCTTC
NA	TRBJ1-2	once	19	TRBV7-9	CASSPLPPTILAGSYGYTF	TGTGCCAGCAGCCCTTTACCCCCTACGATCCTAGCCGGCAGCTATGGCTACACCTTC
NA	TRBJ2-5	NA	16	TRBV4-1	CASSQDGIIAGETQYF	TGCGCCAGCAGCCAAGATGGCATCATCGCGGGAGAGACCCAGTACTTC
NA	TRBJ1-6	NA	15	TRBV7-8	CASSLEQGINSPLHF	TGTGCCAGCAGCTTAGAACAGGGCATTAATTCACCCCTCCACTTT
NA	TRBJ2-2	NA	15	TRBV7-9	CASSLSGANTGELFF	TGTGCCAGCAGCCTTTCCGGGGCGAACACCGGGGAGCTGTTTTTT
NA	TRBJ1-1	NA	17	TRBV5-6	CASSHFRPTAGNTEAFF	TGTGCCAGCAGCCACTTCCGTCCCACCGCGGGGAACACTGAAGCTTTCTTT
NA	TRBJ1-4	NA	14	TRBV7-2	CASSLTGGNEKLFF	TGTGCCAGCAGCTTGACAGGCGGTAATGAAAAACTGTTTTTT
NA	TRBJ1-2	NA	13	TRBV2	CASSAERGDGYTF	TGTGCCAGCAGCGCCGAGCGGGGGGATGGCTACACCTTC
NA	TRBJ1-2	NA	16	TRBV7-9	CASSSPPPGSDYGYTF	TGTGCCAGCAGCTCTCCCCCCCCGGGGTCCGACTATGGCTACACCTTC
TRBD1	TRBJ1-5	NA	17	TRBV28	CASSPPLGQGDNQPQHF	TGTGCCAGCAGTCCCCCCCTTGGACAGGGTGACAATCAGCCCCAGCATTTT
TRBD1	TRBJ2-7	few	12	TRBV5-4	CASSLDRGEQYF	TGTGCCAGCAGCTTGGACAGGGGCGAGCAGTACTTC